A single sample is the source of the 27 T cell receptor beta chains below, sequenced in a study of blood T cell repertoires in COVID-19. TCRdb's table, derived via immunoSEQ multiplex PCR, lists solely in-frame clones and lacks some. The profile shows around 150,000 clones, around 75% of them singletons. Sequenced material: peripheral blood. These receptors were taken from an elderly woman with acute or convalescent COVID-19.

The gene calls are TRBV30 and TRBJ1-3, with D tentatively TRBD1 (5 bases). Looked up from germline, CDR1 is GTSNPN and CDR2 is SVGIG (reference sequence). The CDR3 contains 15 residues. The ends were cut back, 5 bases at V and 3 bases at J, with 17 bases in the middle. CDR3 nucleotides: TGTGCCTGGTCTCGGCAGGGAAACATTGGAAACACCATATATTTT. Translating it yields CAWSRQGNIGNTIYF.

The rearrangement links TRBV30 to TRBJ1-5; D perhaps matches TRBD1 (6 bases). Trimming left V 2 bases short and J 5 bases short, with 10 bases between. This CDR3 comprises 13 residues. CDR1 and CDR2 from the germline V gene are GTSNPN and SVGIG (reference sequence). In DNA form, the CDR3 reads TGTGCCTGGAGTCTCAGGGGAGATCAGCCCCAGCATTTT. Its protein product is CAWSLRGDQPQHF.

The V gene is TRBV5-1, the J gene TRBJ1-4; 8 bases map to TRBD1. The CDR3 sequence is 16 residues long. CDR1 is SGHRS, CDR2 YFSETQ, per germline. V lost 3 bases and J lost 4; bases outside the gene matches: 8. CDR3 residues: CASSSDDTGGNEKLFF. The CDR3 DNA reads as TGCGCCAGCAGCTCGGATGATACAGGGGGTAATGAAAAACTGTTTTTT.

The chain employs TRBV30 and TRBJ1-3; no clear D gene. The CDR3 runs 13 residues. The germline V and J ends were trimmed by 0 bases and 9 bases, with 12 bases remaining between them. Germline CDR1 reads GTSNPN; CDR2 reads SVGIG (reference sequence). The CDR3 here is CAWSVAGSGTIYF. The DNA for the CDR3 is TGTGCCTGGAGTGTAGCCGGGTCGGGCACCATATATTTT.

The gene calls are TRBV28 and TRBJ2-7; the D gene is possibly TRBD1 (5 bases). Trimming shortened V by 5 bases and J by 1 base, and 15 bases separated the two germline ends. The germline gives CDR1 MDHEN, CDR2 SYDVKM. The CDR3 covers 15 residues. CDR3 residues: CASSPLSTGSYEQYF. The CDR3 DNA reads TGTGCCAGCAGTCCTCTCTCTACAGGATCCTACGAGCAGTACTTC. The complete variable domain, with remaining parts taken from reference TRBV28 and TRBJ2-7, reads DVKVTQSSRYLVKRTGEKVFLECVQDMDHENMFWYRQDPGLGLRLIYFSYDVKMKEKGDIPEGYSVSREKKERFSLILESASTNQTSMYLCASSPLSTGSYEQYFGPGTRLTVT.

The rearrangement links TRBV27 to TRBJ2-7; 11 bases fit TRBD2. The germline V gene has CDR1 MNHEY and CDR2 SMNVEV (reference sequence). This CDR3 has 15 residues. With 6 bases clipped from V and 4 bases from J, the junction kept 8 bases outside the gene matches. CDR3 sequence (DNA): TGTGCCAGCAGGCACAGACTAGCGGGACCTTACGAGCAGTACTTC. This translates into CASRHRLAGPYEQYF.

This sequence joins TRBV12-5 and TRBJ2-1, with TRBD1 matching 7 bases. CDR3 length equals 15 residues. Looked up from germline, CDR1 is LGHNT and CDR2 is FRNRAP. V trimming: 5 bases; J trimming: 3 bases; junction bases outside the gene matches: 7. Here the CDR3 reads CASGRGQTGYNEQFF. The CDR3 bases are TGTGCTAGTGGTCGGGGACAGACGGGCTACAATGAGCAGTTCTTC.

This clone was seen a single time. This sequence joins TRBV6-5 and TRBJ2-1; 9 nucleotides agree with TRBD1. The germline V gene has CDR1 MNHEY and CDR2 SVGAGI. Trimming took 0 bases from V and 8 from J; bases not matched to a gene: 5. This CDR3 spans 15 amino acids. CDR3 sequence: CASSYSGTGFDEQFF. In DNA, the CDR3 is TGTGCCAGCAGTTACTCTGGGACAGGGTTTGATGAGCAGTTCTTC.

In nucleotides, the CDR3 is TGCGCCAGCAGCCAAGATTCCCAGGGTACCTACGAGCAGTACTTC. The encoded protein is CASSQDSQGTYEQYF. The gene calls are TRBV4-1 and TRBJ2-7, with D perhaps TRBD1 (5 bases). The V and J ends lost 0 bases and 2 bases respectively, with 11 bases between them. The CDR3 is 15 amino acids. In germline, CDR1 is MGHRA, CDR2 YSYEKL.

The chain couples TRBV5-4 to TRBJ2-3; 10 nucleotides agree with TRBD1. CDR1 and CDR2 from the germline V gene are SGHNT and YYREEE (reference sequence). The CDR3 has 15 residues. After removal of 6 bases from V and 3 bases from J, the junction contained 7 bases not matched to a gene. The CDR3 sequence: CASTMGGQGTDTQYF. The DNA for the CDR3 is TGTGCCAGCACCATGGGGGGACAGGGGACAGATACGCAGTATTTT. Using reference TRBV5-4 and TRBJ2-3 for the parts outside the CDR3, the full variable domain is ETGVTQSPTHLIKTRGQQVTLRCSSQSGHNTVSWYQQALGQGPQFIFQYYREEENGRGNFPPRFSGLQFPNYSSELNVNALELDDSALYLCASTMGGQGTDTQYFGPGTRLTVL.

This rearrangement joins TRBV3-1 (or the pseudogene TRBV3-2) to TRBJ2-7; possibly TRBD2 for D (6 bases). The CDR3 loop spans 16 amino acids. Trimming removed 0 bases at V and 7 bases at J, with 19 bases between. From germline, CDR1 is LGHDT and CDR2 YNNKEL (reference sequence). In nucleotides, the CDR3 is TGTGCCAGCAGCCAAGAGTGGTCTAGCGATAGTGGGGAGCAGTACTTC. Amino acids: CASSQEWSSDSGEQYF.

The chain combines TRBV3-1 (or the pseudogene TRBV3-2) with TRBJ1-2; 8 bases map to TRBD1. Germline trimming cut 3 bases from V and 6 bases from J; bases unmatched to any gene: 18. The CDR3 spans 18 residues. Germline CDR1 LGHDT, CDR2 YNNKEL (reference sequence). Here the CDR3 DNA reads TGTGCCAGCAGCCAGGTCGAAGGGACAGGTGCCTTGGTACATGGCTACACCTTC. It specifies CASSQVEGTGALVHGYTF.

This clone was seen more than once but under ten times. The rearrangement links TRBV7-2 to TRBJ1-2; D not certain. CDR3 length equals 14 residues. The ends were cut back, 1 base at V and 0 bases at J, with 6 bases in the middle. Germline V gives CDR1 SGHTA, CDR2 FQGNSA. The CDR3 coding sequence is TGTGCCAGCAGCTTAGGACATACTAACTATGGCTACACCTTC. Translation gives CASSLGHTNYGYTF.

This clone was seen just once. The chain is built from TRBV6-6 and TRBJ2-1; 11 nucleotides align to TRBD1. Germline CDR1 and CDR2: MNHNY and SVGAGI (reference sequence). V was pared by 6 bases and J by 6 bases, with 7 bases of the junction left unmatched. This CDR3 contains 15 residues. The CDR3 sequence: CASRVRTGGFNEQFF. In DNA form, the CDR3 reads TGTGCCAGCAGGGTACGGACAGGGGGCTTCAATGAGCAGTTCTTC.

The chain is built from TRBV13 and TRBJ1-5; no definite D call. Germline CDR1 reads PRHDT; CDR2 reads FYEKMQ (reference sequence). The CDR3 sequence is 14 residues long. Trimming cost V 6 bases and J 0 bases, with 9 bases left between them. This chain's CDR3 is CASSSNFSNQPQHF. CDR3 nucleotides: TGTGCCAGCAGTTCTAACTTTAGCAATCAGCCCCAGCATTTT. Together with reference TRBV13 and TRBJ1-5, the CDR3 gives the full variable domain: AAGVIQSPRHLIKEKRETATLKCYPIPRHDTVYWYQQGPGQDPQFLISFYEKMQSDKGSIPDRFSAQQFSDYHSELNMSSLELGDSALYFCASSSNFSNQPQHFGDGTRLSIL.

CDR3 in DNA: TGTGCCAGCCGAGGTGGGAGGAACTATGGCTACACCTTC. As protein: CASRGGRNYGYTF. The chain is built from TRBV6-5 and TRBJ1-2; D call uncertain. Germline CDR1 is MNHEY and CDR2 is SVGAGI. Deletions cut 8 bases from V and 2 bases from J, with 12 bases between. CDR3 length equals 13 residues.

The chain uses TRBV5-4 and TRBJ2-7, with TRBD2 matching 10 bases. This CDR3 is 17 amino acids long. After removal of 1 base from V and 3 bases from J, the junction contained 10 bases not matched to a gene. In germline, CDR1 is SGHNT, CDR2 YYREEE (reference sequence). The CDR3 here is CASSLNRELAGRYEQYF. The CDR3, as DNA: TGTGCCAGCAGCTTGAACCGGGAACTAGCGGGACGCTACGAGCAGTACTTC.

The genes are TRBV5-4 and TRBJ1-6; TRBD1 agrees at 12 bases. Trimming cost V 5 bases and J 9 bases; bases outside gene matches: 6. This CDR3 is built from 15 residues. CDR1 SGHNT and CDR2 YYREEE come from the germline V gene (reference sequence). CDR3 in amino acids: CASSSGQGASSPLHF. The CDR3 DNA sequence: TGTGCCAGCAGTTCGGGACAGGGGGCGTCTTCACCCCTCCACTTT.

CDR3 region: CASSLVVGTGGSGNTIYF. The DNA for the CDR3 is TGTGCCAGCAGCTTAGTAGTTGGGACAGGGGGCTCTGGAAACACCATATATTTT. The genes are TRBV7-2 and TRBJ1-3, with 11 bases aligning to TRBD1. CDR1 is SGHTA, CDR2 FQGNSA, per germline. V was clipped by 1 base and J by 0 bases; unmatched bases: 5. The CDR3 spans 18 residues.

The chain joins TRBV28 to TRBJ2-1, with 14 bases lining up with TRBD2. The V gene end was trimmed by 5 bases and the J gene end by 6 bases; junction bases not matched to a gene: 18. Germline loops: CDR1 MDHEN, CDR2 SYDVKM. The CDR3 length is 20 residues. CDR3 protein: CASSDLLGLAGGPPVNEQFF. For the CDR3, the DNA is TGTGCCAGCAGTGACCTACTTGGACTAGCGGGAGGCCCTCCGGTCAATGAGCAGTTCTTC.

The rearrangement uses TRBV28 and TRBJ1-1; a possible D gene is TRBD1 (5 bases). The CDR3 sequence is 14 residues long. V was cut by 8 bases and J by 1 base, with 14 bases left in between. From germline, CDR1 is MDHEN and CDR2 SYDVKM. CDR3 protein: CASRFPGGNTEAFF. The CDR3 DNA is TGTGCCAGCCGATTTCCCGGGGGGAACACTGAAGCTTTCTTT.

This sequence joins TRBV5-1 and TRBJ2-1; 11 bases agree with TRBD1. CDR3 length equals 14 residues. The germline V gene has CDR1 SGHRS and CDR2 YFSETQ. The V and J ends lost 3 bases and 6 bases, in that order; junction bases with no gene match: 2. CDR3 protein: CASSSGTGGNEQFF. The CDR3 region has the DNA TGCGCCAGCAGCTCCGGGACAGGGGGCAATGAGCAGTTCTTC.

J is TRBJ1-3 and V is TRBV18; 7 bases are a match to TRBD1. The CDR3 loop spans 17 amino acids. The V segment lost 3 bases and the J segment 0 bases; nucleotides outside the gene matches: 8. Germline CDR1 KGHSH, CDR2 LQKENI. For the CDR3, the DNA is TGTGCCAGCTCACCGCAACAGGGGAGAGTCTCTGGAAACACCATATATTTT. Translation gives CASSPQQGRVSGNTIYF.

This chain joins TRBV2 and TRBJ2-1, with 13 bases lining up with TRBD2. Germline trimming cut 6 bases from V and 4 bases from J; bases unmatched to any gene: 3. Germline assignment: CDR1 SNHLY and CDR2 FYNNEI. This CDR3 has 15 residues. The CDR3 DNA is TGTGCCAGCAGGGGGGGACTAGCGGGATACAATGAGCAGTTCTTC. It is translated as CASRGGLAGYNEQFF.

The chain links TRBV9 to TRBJ2-3; D gene ambiguous. V shed 6 bases and J shed 0 bases, with 11 bases lying between them. The CDR3 runs to 14 residues. Germline CDR1 reads SGDLS; CDR2 reads YYNGEE. This CDR3 is CASNLAASTDTQYF. The DNA of the CDR3 is TGTGCCAGCAACCTGGCTGCTAGCACAGATACGCAGTATTTT.

This clone was counted between two and nine times. The chain has TRBV5-1 and TRBJ1-4; 7 nucleotides align to TRBD1. The germline V gene has CDR1 SGHRS and CDR2 YFSETQ. This CDR3 is 17 amino acids long. The J segment lost 0 bases and the V segment lost 4 bases, leaving 9 bases of the junction unmatched. CDR3 in amino acids: CASSTNRDSATNEKLFF. For the CDR3, the DNA is TGCGCCAGCAGCACCAACCGGGACAGCGCAACTAATGAAAAACTGTTTTTT.

The chain has TRBV19 and TRBJ2-4; D is possibly TRBD2 (6 bases). CDR1 and CDR2 from the germline V gene are LNHDA and SQIVND (reference sequence). The CDR3 is 17 residues long. V lost 3 bases to trimming and J lost 2 bases, with 17 bases between them. The CDR3 sequence: CASSMEGPTGTKNIQYF. The CDR3 nucleotides are TGTGCCAGTAGTATGGAGGGGCCTACTGGGACCAAAAACATTCAGTACTTC.